This T cell receptor (beta chain) was captured by sequencing in a study of blood T cell repertoires in COVID-19 (dated by TCRdb to about 2020). Background for the entire study: Collaborator samples came from the United States, Italy and Spain and covered acute and convalescent phases of COVID-19. The prospective study material was composed of cDNA or gDNA derived from T cells, B-cell-depleted T cells, or PBMCs. Subjects who had been exposed to COVID-19, were actively infected with it, or had recovered from it provided the deeply sampled blood TCRbeta repertoires that made up the dataset. The repertoires were released in a freely available public database intended as a resource for research on the immune response to SARS-CoV-2. Samples were obtained from the ongoing ImmuneRACE study (first 160 participants) and from about 1,300 subjects provided by 6 global collaborators. A de-identified subject ID, COVID-19 status, age in years and sex were almost always included in the sample metadata. HLA class I and class II types, where available, came from metadata supplied by the sample provider rather than from assay-based typing.

The germline V gene encodes CDR1 MGHRA and CDR2 YSYEKL. V was cut back by 0 bases and J by 4 bases, leaving a gap of 12 bases between them. The CDR3 runs 16 residues from the cysteine to the phenylalanine. The retained sequence is limited to the CDR3, 48 bases, with the frame set at the first base. Turning to this clone: No cognate antigen has been identified for it. No qualities accompany the bases; no much larger clone lies one base away.

TCRbeta CDR3 regions were amplified from genomic DNA by means of the immunoSEQ Assay, a bias-controlled multiplex PCR. The paper's processing steps were these. The number of nucleated cells in each sample was estimated from the amplification of reference gene primers within the assay. To quantify the absolute abundance of each unique TCRbeta CDR3 rearrangement, sequence reads were collapsed and filtered. For each sample, productive Simpson clonality was calculated as the square root of Simpson's diversity index across productive rearrangements. TCRdb limited this immuneACCESS table to in-frame rearrangements with V and J called. A share of clones is missing; checked studies link under half to unresolved V genes, and the rest is unexplained. V and J calls and clone size are copied from that table; D and trimming were computed from the DNA. In this sample the table shows some 160,000 clones, roughly 80% of which occur a single time. Roughly 8% of the sample goes to the ten largest clones.

Broader findings and caveats from the paper: The amount of clinical and demographic metadata varied by source and participant and was provided uncurated.

Participants in the prospective study were enrolled through a virtual design, were aged roughly 18 to 100 years, and lived in 20 to 30 United States geographic areas. In the prospective study, participants were assigned to cohorts based on the clinical history participants reported in a screening survey and a study questionnaire. Recovered participants in ImmuneRACE Cohort 3 were defined by two consecutive negative NP/OP PCR tests, clearance by a healthcare professional, or resolution of symptoms. In the prospective study, mobile phlebotomists collected whole blood, serum and a nasopharyngeal or oropharyngeal swab from each participant. Additional blood draws and questionnaires over an approximately 2-month period could optionally be provided by prospective study participants. Before DNA extraction, blood samples from the prospective study were shipped at room temperature or frozen.

The material sequenced was PBMCs or T cells enriched from blood (not recorded which). The chain is assembled from TRBV4-1 and TRBJ1-4; tentative D gene TRBD1, with 5 bases matching. This TCR derives from a woman between 45 and 65 years old who had recovered from COVID-19. DNA sequence: TGCGCCAGCAGCCAAGAGTTGCGGGGGGTTAATGAAAAACTGTTTTTT. Its protein product is CASSQELRGVNEKLFF.